This entry is about one T cell receptor (beta chain). No antigen is known for it. This CDR3 spans 15 amino acids. V was clipped by 3 bases and J by 7 bases; unmatched bases: 14. CDR1 is SQVTM, CDR2 ANQGSEA, per germline. This sample was taken from a study of shared clonotypes between healthy human individuals. Whole-study findings and limits: The sharing of roughly 5% of naive CD4 clonotypes was seen across a few donors. Clonotypes shared by all four donors outscored non-shared clonotypes in generation probability.

Assay execution proceeded at the deep level. Around 220 ng DNA, about 33,000 T cell genomes, went into each sorted-subset replicate PCR. Assay: immunoSEQ multiplex PCR; the TCRdb copy retains only in-frame clones and omits some. The data contain about 700,000 clones, about 91% of them singletons. Naive CD8 cells lacked CD45RO, underwent positive selection for CCR7 and left out terminally differentiated effector memory CD45RA+ cells. The sample consisted of naive CD8+ T cells sorted from blood. This chain connects TRBV29-1 to TRBJ2-7, with TRBD2 matching 8 bases. The TCR was taken from a young man in good health. In DNA, the CDR3 is TGCAGCGTTGAGGCTAGCGGGCGCGAGGGGAGGGAGCAGTACTTC. This translates into CSVEASGREGREQYF.